Below, 17 T cell receptor beta chains from the same sample are listed, as sequenced in a study of cytomegalovirus exposure and HLA in healthy donors. It was with 60 Vbeta and 13 Jbeta primers that the PCR ran. Libraries were prepared by immunoSEQ multiplex PCR; TCRdb keeps only in-frame clonotypes and omits some of them. The sample carries approximately 100,000 clones, over 55% recorded once. Sequenced input: PBMCs. Every receptor here comes from a female donor in good health and CMV-seronegative.

The chain couples TRBV23-1 to TRBJ1-5; D is undetermined. TRBV23-1 qualifies as an ORF whose function is uncertain. The V gene lost 2 bases and the J gene lost 3 bases, with 11 bases spanning the gap. The CDR3 is 15 amino acids. The CDR3 reads CASSQSGHTNQPQHF. For the CDR3, the DNA is TGCGCCAGCAGTCAAAGTGGGCACACCAATCAGCCCCAGCATTTT.

The rearrangement joins TRBV7-2 to TRBJ2-7; 7 bases align to TRBD2. Per germline, CDR1 SGHTA and CDR2 FQGNSA. The CDR3 contains 16 residues. V lost 1 base, J lost 1 base, and 7 bases stayed unmatched. CDR3 bases: TGTGCCAGCAGCTTAGTTGGGGGGGGGAATTCCTACGAGCAGTACTTC. Translating gives CASSLVGGGNSYEQYF.

This rearrangement joins TRBV6-1 to TRBJ2-3; TRBD1 agrees at 8 bases. The V gene's germline CDR1 is MNHNS and CDR2 SASEGT. Trimming took 3 bases from V and 7 from J; bases not matched to a gene: 12. This CDR3 region has 16 residues. CDR3 sequence: CASSEAAGGKTHTQYF. The CDR3 bases are TGTGCCAGCAGTGAGGCGGCAGGGGGCAAAACGCATACGCAGTATTTT.

This chain joins TRBV29-1 and TRBJ2-1; 15 nucleotides agree with TRBD2. Germline assignment: CDR1 SQVTM and CDR2 ANQGSEA. The V segment lost 6 bases and the J segment 5 bases; nucleotides outside the gene matches: 11. CDR3 length equals 17 residues. The CDR3 DNA is TGCAGCGTCCCCAGGTGGGGGACTAGCGGGAGGAACAATGAGCAGTTCTTC. Its translation is CSVPRWGTSGRNNEQFF.

V and J are TRBV6-5 and TRBJ2-7, with 9 bases lining up with TRBD1. Germline V CDR1 and CDR2: MNHEY, SVGAGI. The CDR3 loop spans 16 amino acids. The V and J ends lost 3 bases and 2 bases, in that order; junction bases with no gene match: 8. Written as DNA, the CDR3 is TGTGCCAGCAGTTATGGTCTCGGGACAGGGCCCTACGAGCAGTACTTC. As protein: CASSYGLGTGPYEQYF.

The chain carries TRBV7-6 and TRBJ1-4; D call uncertain. Germline CDR1 reads SGHVS; CDR2 reads FNYEAQ. The V end lost 1 base, the J end lost 9 bases, and 12 bases lay between the germline ends. The CDR3 is made up of 14 amino acids. CDR3 nucleotides: TGTGCCAGCAGCTTAGAGGGAGGCAGTAAAAAACTGTTTTTT. This sequence encodes CASSLEGGSKKLFF.

The chain has TRBV9 and TRBJ2-6; D perhaps matches TRBD2 (6 bases). The CDR3 is 13 residues long. Per germline, CDR1 SGDLS and CDR2 YYNGEE. V was pared by 6 bases and J by 5 bases, with 9 bases between. In nucleotides, the CDR3 is TGTGCCAGCACGGGAGTAAGGGCCAACGTCCTGACTTTC. It encodes CASTGVRANVLTF. Drawing the rest from reference TRBV9 and TRBJ2-6, the complete variable domain is DSGVTQTPKHLITATGQRVTLRCSPRSGDLSVYWYQQSLDQGLQFLIQYYNGEERAKGNILERFSAQQFPDLHSELNLSSLELGDSALYFCASTGVRANVLTFGAGSRLTVL.

The gene calls are TRBV28 and TRBJ2-7; 8 bases fit TRBD2. CDR3 size: 13 residues. Trimming at V came to 8 bases and at J to 5 bases, leaving 8 bases not matched to a gene. CDR1 and CDR2 (germline): MDHEN, SYDVKM. CDR3 coding DNA: TGTGCCAGCGCTAGCGGGTTCATCAACGAGCAGTACTTC. This codes for CASASGFINEQYF. Looking up the rest from reference TRBV28 and TRBJ2-7 gives the full variable domain: DVKVTQSSRYLVKRTGEKVFLECVQDMDHENMFWYRQDPGLGLRLIYFSYDVKMKEKGDIPEGYSVSREKKERFSLILESASTNQTSMYLCASASGFINEQYFGPGTRLTVT.

The rearrangement joins TRBV28 to TRBJ2-3, with D possibly matching TRBD2 (5 bases). The CDR3 runs 15 residues. Germline values: CDR1 MDHEN, CDR2 SYDVKM. Trimming took off 5 bases at V and 0 bases at J, with 12 bases between the two ends. The CDR3 DNA follows: TGTGCCAGCAGTCCCGCGGGCAGTAGCACAGATACGCAGTATTTT. Protein product: CASSPAGSSTDTQYF. The full variable domain, in which reference TRBV28 and TRBJ2-3 provide the parts outside the CDR3, is DVKVTQSSRYLVKRTGEKVFLECVQDMDHENMFWYRQDPGLGLRLIYFSYDVKMKEKGDIPEGYSVSREKKERFSLILESASTNQTSMYLCASSPAGSSTDTQYFGPGTRLTVL.

In its sample, this clone was seen once. The V call is TRBV9, the J call TRBJ1-1; 8 bases match TRBD1. Unmatched junction bases numbered 4, after V lost 1 base and J lost 5 bases. The CDR3 has 14 amino acids. Germline V gene data show CDR1 as SGDLS and CDR2 as YYNGEE. CDR3 in DNA: TGTGCCAGCAGCGTACTAACAGGGGGAACTGAAGCTTTCTTT. It codes for CASSVLTGGTEAFF.

The sample holds a few counts of this clone. The chain joins TRBV19 to TRBJ2-1; tentatively, D is TRBD2 (7 bases). CDR1 LNHDA and CDR2 SQIVND come from the germline V gene (reference sequence). The CDR3 is 15 amino acids. The V and J ends lost 5 bases and 9 bases respectively, with 20 bases between them. In nucleotides, the CDR3 is TGTGCCAGTAGTGTCGCATGGGGGGGGCTGACTGAGCAGTTCTTC. Translating it yields CASSVAWGGLTEQFF.

The chain carries TRBV14 and TRBJ2-5; D is unresolved. V gave up 1 base and J gave up 4 bases, with 7 bases separating them. Germline loops: CDR1 SGHDN, CDR2 FVKESK. This CDR3 spans 13 amino acids. The CDR3 sequence is CASSQALRETQYF. CDR3 bases: TGTGCCAGCAGCCAAGCACTACGAGAGACCCAGTACTTC.

The genes are TRBV9 and TRBJ1-2, with TRBD1 identical over 7 bases. The germline gives CDR1 SGDLS, CDR2 YYNGEE. The CDR3 loop spans 13 amino acids. V lost 3 bases, J lost 5 bases, and 4 bases stayed unmatched. CDR3 DNA sequence: TGTGCCAGCAGCGAGGGACAGCTTTATGGCTACACCTTC. Translation gives CASSEGQLYGYTF.

This clone was seen a handful of times. This sample includes further DNA sequences coding for the same CDR3. The gene calls are TRBV14 and TRBJ2-7; tentatively, D is TRBD1 (5 bases). V was cut by 1 base and J by 1 base, with 8 bases left in between. The germline V gene encodes CDR1 SGHDN and CDR2 FVKESK. The CDR3 totals 14 residues. The CDR3, as DNA: TGTGCCAGCAGCCAAGGCAGGGCATCCTACGAGCAGTACTTC. Translated, it gives CASSQGRASYEQYF. The whole variable domain, filled in from reference TRBV14 and TRBJ2-7, reads EAGVTQFPSHSVIEKGQTVTLRCDPISGHDNLYWYRRVMGKEIKFLLHFVKESKQDESGMPNNRFLAERTGGTYSTLKVQPAELEDSGVYFCASSQGRASYEQYFGPGTRLTVT.

The rearrangement joins TRBV6-6 to TRBJ2-2; the D gene is possibly TRBD1 (5 bases). Trimming took off 2 bases at V and 4 bases at J, with 14 bases between the two ends. CDR1 and CDR2 from the germline V gene are MNHNY and SVGAGI (reference sequence). The CDR3 is made up of 16 amino acids. CDR3 residues: CASSYTDNISTGELFF. The CDR3 DNA follows: TGTGCCAGCAGTTACACGGACAATATTAGCACCGGGGAGCTGTTTTTT.

The gene calls are TRBV11-2 and TRBJ2-3, with a weak D call TRBD1 (7 bases). V was trimmed by 4 bases and J by 5 bases, leaving 13 bases between them. CDR1 is SGHAT and CDR2 is FQNNGV in the germline V gene. The CDR3 consists of 14 residues. CDR3: CASSSTGRGDTQYF. CDR3 DNA sequence: TGTGCCAGCAGCTCGACAGGGCGGGGAGATACGCAGTATTTT. Together with reference TRBV11-2 and TRBJ2-3, the CDR3 gives the full variable domain: EAGVAQSPRYKIIEKRQSVAFWCNPISGHATLYWYQQILGQGPKLLIQFQNNGVVDDSQLPKDRFSAERLKGVDSTLKIQPAKLEDSAVYLCASSSTGRGDTQYFGPGTRLTVL.

The rearrangement uses TRBV7-6 and TRBJ1-1, with D tentatively TRBD1 (5 bases). Trimming stripped 5 bases from V and 4 bases from J, with 17 bases between. The CDR3 runs 15 residues. CDR1 and CDR2 from the germline V gene are SGHVS and FNYEAQ. DNA of the CDR3: TGTGCCAGCAGCCAAGGTATAGGGGCCGGCACTGAAGCTTTCTTT. Its translation is CASSQGIGAGTEAFF.